This is a list of T cell receptor beta chains from one sample in a study of cytomegalovirus exposure and HLA in healthy donors. The data were produced by immunoSEQ multiplex PCR, yet TCRdb's version contains in-frame clones alone and is incomplete. The sample records approximately 200,000 clones, 84% being singletons. Sequenced material: PBMCs. These receptors originate from a woman in her thirties in good health and CMV-seropositive. Both conserved end residues are part of each CDR3. A D gene is named only where the DNA matches it firmly. Clone size is stated in some rows and not others, as once, few, many or a class when expanded.

v_gene	len	d_gene	j_gene	abundance	CDR3aa	CDR3nt
TRBV5-1	14	TRBD1	TRBJ1-1	NA	CASSRGTGVDEAFF	TGCGCCAGCAGCCGAGGGACAGGGGTTGATGAAGCTTTCTTT
TRBV5-1	15	NA	TRBJ1-1	once	CASSLVEGVNTEAFF	TGCGCCAGCAGCTTGGTTGAGGGAGTCAACACTGAAGCTTTCTTT
TRBV4-1	16	NA	TRBJ2-7	NA	CASSQDQGTRSYEQYF	TGCGCCAGCAGCCAAGATCAGGGGACCCGCTCCTACGAGCAGTACTTC
TRBV30	13	NA	TRBJ1-2	few	CAWSVQSDYGYTF	TGTGCCTGGAGTGTACAAAGTGACTATGGCTACACCTTC
TRBV28	13	TRBD1	TRBJ1-2	once	CASSLTGDYGYTF	TGTGCCAGCAGTTTGACAGGGGACTATGGCTACACCTTC
TRBV11-3	16	TRBD2	TRBJ2-1	NA	CASSLGGLAGVPEQFF	TGTGCCAGCAGCTTAGGAGGACTAGCGGGAGTCCCTGAGCAGTTCTTC
TRBV18	13	TRBD1	TRBJ2-7	NA	CASSPTTDRGREF	TGTGCCAGCTCACCTACCACGGACAGGGGACGGGAGTTC
TRBV11-2	18	TRBD1	TRBJ2-1	NA	CASSLDLARGQSNNEQFF	TGTGCCAGCAGCTTAGATCTAGCTAGGGGGCAGTCTAACAATGAGCAGTTCTTC
TRBV27	13	NA	TRBJ2-5	NA	CASTTTGQETQYF	TGTGCCAGCACCACTACAGGACAAGAGACCCAGTACTTC
TRBV5-1	13	NA	TRBJ2-1	NA	CASSQGRSYEQFF	TGCGCCAGCAGCCAGGGGCGGTCTTATGAGCAGTTCTTC
TRBV7-9	17	TRBD2	TRBJ2-3	few	CASSLALTSGRADTQYF	TGTGCCAGCAGCTTAGCATTGACTAGCGGGAGGGCAGATACGCAGTATTTT
TRBV5-6	18	TRBD2	TRBJ2-1	NA	CASSLGLAGLSSYNEQFF	TGTGCCAGCAGCTTAGGACTAGCGGGGTTAAGCTCCTACAATGAGCAGTTCTTC
TRBV19	14	NA	TRBJ2-1	NA	CASSNRDSRDEQFF	TGTGCCAGTAGTAATAGAGATAGCCGAGATGAGCAGTTCTTC
TRBV6-1	16	TRBD1	TRBJ2-2	NA	CASSEWGQGSTGELFF	TGTGCCAGCAGTGAATGGGGACAGGGCAGCACCGGGGAGCTGTTTTTT
TRBV18	15	NA	TRBJ2-3	NA	CASSPGQGSTDTQYF	TGTGCCAGCTCACCCGGGCAGGGGAGCACAGATACGCAGTATTTT
TRBV10-2	14	NA	TRBJ1-2	NA	CASSESRPGIGYTF	TGCGCCAGCAGTGAGTCGAGACCGGGGATCGGCTACACCTTC
TRBV6-5	13	TRBD1	TRBJ1-2	many	CASSRQGKSGYTF	TGTGCCAGCAGTCGACAGGGGAAGAGTGGCTACACCTTC
TRBV7-9	15	TRBD2	TRBJ2-1	NA	CASSLGTSGIYEQFF	TGTGCCAGCAGCTTAGGGACTAGCGGGATCTATGAGCAGTTCTTC
TRBV28	15	TRBD2	TRBJ2-1	NA	CASSNAGGPNNEQFF	TGTGCCAGCAGTAACGCGGGGGGGCCTAACAATGAGCAGTTCTTC
TRBV29-1	12	NA	TRBJ2-1	NA	CSVDRIRGEQFF	TGCAGCGTTGATCGGATAAGAGGTGAGCAGTTCTTC
TRBV7-3	15	TRBD1	TRBJ2-1	NA	CASSPQGAGGGEQFF	TGTGCCAGCAGCCCCCAGGGGGCGGGTGGTGGGGAGCAGTTCTTC
TRBV7-8	14	NA	TRBJ1-1	NA	CASSFTSGDTEAFF	TGTGCCAGCAGCTTCACGTCCGGGGACACTGAAGCTTTCTTT
TRBV7-9	14	TRBD1	TRBJ1-3	NA	CASSVDRAGNTIYF	TGTGCCAGCAGCGTGGACAGGGCTGGAAACACCATATATTTT
TRBV5-1	17	TRBD1	TRBJ2-1	NA	CASSLWAGGASRYEQFF	TGCGCCAGCAGCTTGTGGGCAGGGGGCGCATCCCGATATGAGCAGTTCTTC
TRBV5-1	16	TRBD2	TRBJ2-7	NA	CASSLAGIAGGSEQYF	TGCGCCAGCAGCTTGGCCGGGATAGCGGGAGGTAGCGAGCAGTACTTC
TRBV5-4	13	NA	TRBJ2-7	few	CASSPDWAYEQYF	TGTGCCAGCAGCCCGGACTGGGCCTACGAGCAGTACTTC
TRBV6-5	14	TRBD1	TRBJ1-3	NA	CASLDRSSGNTIYF	TGTGCCAGCCTGGACAGGAGCTCTGGAAACACCATATATTTT
TRBV7-9	15	TRBD1	TRBJ1-2	NA	CASSAGQGVNYGYTF	TGTGCCAGCAGCGCTGGACAGGGGGTTAACTATGGCTACACCTTC
TRBV28	13	NA	TRBJ2-3	once	CASSLTGGDTQYF	TGTGCCAGCAGTTTAACAGGAGGGGATACGCAGTATTTT
TRBV27	15	NA	TRBJ2-1	NA	CASSSERHSYNEQFF	TGTGCCAGCAGTTCTGAGCGCCACTCCTACAATGAGCAGTTCTTC
TRBV6-5	15	TRBD1	TRBJ2-1	NA	CASRRQGASYNEQFF	TGTGCCAGCAGAAGACAGGGGGCCTCCTACAATGAGCAGTTCTTC
TRBV10-3	13	TRBD2	TRBJ2-7	NA	CAIRGGGPYEQYF	TGTGCCATCAGGGGGGGAGGGCCTTACGAGCAGTACTTC
TRBV5-4	15	NA	TRBJ2-7	NA	CASSWARGQGYEQYF	TGTGCCAGCAGTTGGGCCCGGGGACAAGGCTACGAGCAGTACTTC
TRBV30	14	NA	TRBJ2-1	NA	CAWSSQVPPYEQFF	TGTGCCTGGAGTAGTCAGGTCCCACCATATGAGCAGTTCTTC
TRBV5-4	15	TRBD2	TRBJ2-5	NA	CASSLSSGSRETQYF	TGTGCCAGCAGCTTGTCGAGCGGGAGTCGTGAGACCCAGTACTTC
TRBV19	14	NA	TRBJ2-6	NA	CASTPGSGANVLTF	TGTGCCAGTACTCCGGGGTCTGGGGCCAACGTCCTGACTTTC
TRBV6-5	13	TRBD1	TRBJ2-1	NA	CASSWTGVNEQFF	TGTGCCAGCAGCTGGACAGGGGTCAATGAGCAGTTCTTC
TRBV11-1	16	TRBD2	TRBJ2-3	NA	CASSPRLAGRSDTQYF	TGTGCCAGCAGCCCCCGACTAGCGGGACGTTCAGATACGCAGTATTTT
TRBV2	15	TRBD1	TRBJ1-1	NA	CASSERQGALTEAFF	TGTGCCAGCAGTGAAAGGCAGGGGGCGCTCACTGAAGCTTTCTTT
TRBV11-2	12	NA	TRBJ2-6	once	CASSLDLNVLTF	TGTGCCAGCAGCTTAGACCTCAACGTCCTGACTTTC
TRBV5-1	14	NA	TRBJ2-2	NA	CASSREIDTGELFF	TGCGCCAGCAGCAGGGAGATCGACACCGGGGAGCTGTTTTTT
TRBV10-2	15	NA	TRBJ2-2	NA	CASSDGGPSGGELFF	TGCGCCAGCAGTGACGGAGGGCCCTCTGGAGGGGAGCTGTTTTTT
TRBV15	12	NA	TRBJ1-5	NA	CATSRMREPQHF	TGTGCCACCAGCAGAATGAGAGAGCCCCAGCATTTT
TRBV5-1	15	NA	TRBJ1-1	NA	CASSLGGGYSTEAFF	TGCGCCAGCAGCTTGGGCGGGGGCTATAGCACTGAAGCTTTCTTT
TRBV30	13	NA	TRBJ1-1	NA	CAWISGGATEAFF	TGTGCCTGGATTTCCGGGGGGGCCACTGAAGCTTTCTTT
TRBV5-5	15	TRBD1	TRBJ1-5	few	CASSPGQGNNQPQHF	TGTGCCAGCAGCCCGGGACAGGGCAACAATCAGCCCCAGCATTTT
TRBV5-1	17	TRBD2	TRBJ2-3	NA	CASSSLTSGGSTDTQYF	TGCGCCAGCAGCTCGCTGACTAGCGGGGGGAGCACAGATACGCAGTATTTT